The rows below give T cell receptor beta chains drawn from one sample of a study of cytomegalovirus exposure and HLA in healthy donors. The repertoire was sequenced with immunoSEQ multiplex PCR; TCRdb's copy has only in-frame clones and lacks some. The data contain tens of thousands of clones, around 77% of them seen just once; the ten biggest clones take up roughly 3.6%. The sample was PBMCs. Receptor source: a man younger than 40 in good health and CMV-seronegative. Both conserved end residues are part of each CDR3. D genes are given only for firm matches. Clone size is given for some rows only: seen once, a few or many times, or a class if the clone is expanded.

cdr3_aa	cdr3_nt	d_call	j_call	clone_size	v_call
CASSQRQDPRSGELFF	TGTGCCAGCTCTCAAAGACAGGACCCTCGGTCCGGGGAGCTGTTTTTT	-	TRBJ2-2	-	TRBV18
CASSEALRGGRGTDTQYF	TGTGCCAGCAGTGAAGCGCTTCGGGGCGGGAGGGGCACAGATACGCAGTATTTT	TRBD2	TRBJ2-3	-	TRBV6-1
CASSPTRSTDTQYF	TGTGCCAGCTCACCGACTAGAAGCACAGATACGCAGTATTTT	-	TRBJ2-3	few	TRBV18
CASSLVADRASYEQYF	TGTGCCAGCAGCTTAGTAGCGGACAGGGCCTCCTACGAGCAGTACTTC	TRBD1	TRBJ2-7	-	TRBV7-2
CASSVGLAGSASTDTQYF	TGTGCCAGCAGCGTAGGACTAGCGGGGAGTGCTAGCACAGATACGCAGTATTTT	TRBD2	TRBJ2-3	-	TRBV9
CASSPGTKNTEAFF	TGTGCCAGCAGCCCCGGGACAAAGAACACTGAAGCTTTCTTT	-	TRBJ1-1	few	TRBV7-9
CASIPLGSHQPQHF	TGTGCCAGCATTCCACTAGGGAGCCATCAGCCCCAGCATTTT	-	TRBJ1-5	-	TRBV6-1
CASSYLIAKQGNTIYF	TGTGCCAGCAGTTACCTGATCGCCAAACAGGGAAACACCATATATTTT	-	TRBJ1-3	-	TRBV6-6
CASSLRQGTFYEQYF	TGTGCCAGTAGTCTAAGACAGGGTACGTTCTACGAGCAGTACTTC	TRBD1	TRBJ2-7	-	TRBV19
CASSLEKATRGYTEAFF	TGCGCCAGCAGCTTGGAGAAAGCAACACGGGGGTACACTGAAGCTTTCTTT	-	TRBJ1-1	-	TRBV5-1
CASSSTGTYGELFF	TGCGCCAGCAGCTCGACAGGGACTTACGGGGAGCTGTTTTTT	-	TRBJ2-2	-	TRBV5-1
CASSLGSRETQYF	TGTGCCAGCAGCTTAGGGTCCCGGGAGACCCAGTACTTC	-	TRBJ2-5	-	TRBV11-2
CASSVGVGAGNTIYF	TGTGCCAGCAGCGTAGGGGTCGGAGCTGGAAACACCATATATTTT	-	TRBJ1-3	once	TRBV9
CASSLPDRDRRTDTQYF	TGTGCCAGCAGCTTGCCTGACCGGGATCGACGCACAGATACGCAGTATTTT	-	TRBJ2-3	-	TRBV5-6
CASSWGDHRAKAGANVLTF	TGTGCCAGTAGTTGGGGGGATCATAGGGCCAAGGCTGGGGCCAACGTCCTGACTTTC	-	TRBJ2-6	once	TRBV19
CASSPDRGYGYTF	TGTGCCAGCAGCCCGGACAGGGGATATGGCTACACCTTC	TRBD1	TRBJ1-2	-	TRBV11-2
CASSEQTDPFYNEQFF	TGTGCCAGCAGTGAACAGACAGATCCCTTTTACAATGAGCAGTTCTTC	-	TRBJ2-1	-	TRBV2
CASSQLALNTGELFF	TGTGCCAGCAGTCAACTAGCGTTGAACACCGGGGAGCTGTTTTTT	TRBD2	TRBJ2-2	-	TRBV27
CASSLGGGYSGNTIYF	TGTGCCAGCAGCTTAGGGGGCGGCTACTCTGGAAACACCATATATTTT	-	TRBJ1-3	-	TRBV7-9
CAWRHWTTTDTQYF	TGTGCCTGGAGACACTGGACTACCACAGATACGCAGTATTTT	-	TRBJ2-3	-	TRBV30
CASSRTASEKLFF	TGCGCCAGCAGCCGGACAGCTAGTGAAAAACTGTTTTTT	-	TRBJ1-4	few	TRBV4-1
CASNEKRLAGDGEQFF	TGTGCCAGCAACGAGAAGAGACTAGCGGGAGATGGTGAGCAGTTCTTC	TRBD2	TRBJ2-1	-	TRBV5-5
CASTSGESSYNEQFF	TGTGCCAGCACCTCAGGGGAATCCTCATACAATGAGCAGTTCTTC	-	TRBJ2-1	-	TRBV27
CASSQDGSGRNGYTF	TGCGCCAGCAGCCAAGACGGATCAGGGAGGAATGGCTACACCTTC	-	TRBJ1-2	-	TRBV4-3
CASAYGSTAYEQYF	TGTGCCAGTGCCTATGGCAGTACAGCCTACGAGCAGTACTTC	-	TRBJ2-7	-	TRBV6-5
CASSSLALTANTGELFF	TGTGCCAGCAGTTCCTTAGCTTTGACAGCGAACACCGGGGAGCTGTTTTTT	-	TRBJ2-2	few	TRBV6-7
CASSPSDSPLHF	TGTGCCAGCAGCCCCTCTGATTCACCCCTCCACTTT	-	TRBJ1-6	once	TRBV28
CASIKSHGGREQFF	TGTGCCAGCATCAAGTCGCACGGGGGTAGGGAGCAGTTCTTC	-	TRBJ2-1	-	TRBV7-6
CASSVATSNHYGYTF	TGTGCCAGCAGCGTAGCTACGTCAAACCATTATGGCTACACCTTC	-	TRBJ1-2	-	TRBV9
CASSYGTATNEKLFF	TGTGCCAGTAGTTACGGGACAGCAACTAATGAAAAACTGTTTTTT	TRBD1	TRBJ1-4	-	TRBV19
CASSLSQAGGVLGELFF	TGTGCCAGCAGTTTATCGCAAGCGGGAGGTGTTCTCGGGGAGCTGTTTTTT	TRBD2	TRBJ2-2	-	TRBV27
CASSLNPRPQGDEQYF	TGTGCCAGCAGCCTTAACCCCCGGCCTCAGGGGGACGAGCAGTACTTC	TRBD1	TRBJ2-7	-	TRBV11-2
CASSLVAGAAEQYF	TGCGCCAGCAGCTTGGTAGCGGGAGCGGCCGAGCAGTACTTC	TRBD2	TRBJ2-7	-	TRBV5-1
CASSTGTGSYEQYF	TGTGCCAGCAGCACCGGGACTGGCTCCTACGAGCAGTACTTC	-	TRBJ2-7	-	TRBV7-9
CASSYSTSGSTGELFF	TGTGCCAGCAGTTACTCGACTAGCGGGAGCACCGGGGAGCTGTTTTTT	TRBD2	TRBJ2-2	-	TRBV6-5
CASSKKAGFQETQYF	TGTGCCAGCAGCAAAAAAGCGGGGTTCCAAGAGACCCAGTACTTC	-	TRBJ2-5	-	TRBV21-1
CASSSGQGPPYEQYF	TGTGCCAGCAGCTCGGGACAGGGGCCGCCCTACGAGCAGTACTTC	TRBD1	TRBJ2-7	-	TRBV11-3
CASSLGGGSMNTQYF	TGCGCCAGCAGCTTGGGTGGCGGGAGTATGAATACGCAGTATTTT	TRBD2	TRBJ2-3	-	TRBV5-1
CASSLGRATDTQYF	TGTGCCAGCAGTTTAGGGCGGGCCACAGATACGCAGTATTTT	-	TRBJ2-3	-	TRBV28
CASSGTGNTGELFF	TGCGCCAGCAGTGGGACAGGGAACACCGGGGAGCTGTTTTTT	TRBD1	TRBJ2-2	-	TRBV10-1
CASTYNPRWQPQHF	TGTGCCAGTACTTATAACCCTCGGTGGCAGCCCCAGCATTTT	-	TRBJ1-5	-	TRBV19